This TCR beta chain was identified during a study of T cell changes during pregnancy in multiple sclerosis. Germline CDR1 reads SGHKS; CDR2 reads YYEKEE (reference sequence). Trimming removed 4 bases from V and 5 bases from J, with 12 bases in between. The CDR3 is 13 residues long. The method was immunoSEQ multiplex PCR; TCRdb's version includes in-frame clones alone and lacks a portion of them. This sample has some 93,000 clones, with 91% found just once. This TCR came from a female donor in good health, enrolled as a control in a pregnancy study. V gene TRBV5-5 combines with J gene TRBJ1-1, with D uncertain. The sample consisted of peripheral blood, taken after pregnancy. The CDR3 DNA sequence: TGTGCCAGCAGCGTGGCAGTAAGTACTGAAGCTTTCTTT. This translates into CASSVAVSTEAFF.